Listed below are T cell receptor beta chains from one sample, sequenced in a study of naive and memory T cell subsets. TCRdb re-called the UMI-ligation and nested PCR reads through MiXCR, storing one row per CDR3 protein. Of about 26,000 distinct CDR3 sequences in the sample, around 5.2% were seen once. Sample: blood. These receptors were collected from an adult in good health. CDR3s include the opening cysteine and the closing phenylalanine or tryptophan. The D gene is left open where the match is weak. A clone size is listed for some rows: how often the clone was seen (once, few, many), or a class if it is expanded.

TRBD2,many,TRBJ2-7,TRBV10-3,TGTGCCATCAGTGAGTCTTTAGCGGGTGACTCCTACGAGCAGTACTTC,CAISESLAGDSYEQYF
TRBD1,medium-sized,TRBJ1-2,TRBV15,TGTGCCACCAGCAGAGTTTTGACAGGGGAGGAGGGCTACACCTTC,CATSRVLTGEEGYTF
NA,many,TRBJ2-1,TRBV29-1,TGCAGCGTTGAAATGTGGGGGAGTGGGAATGAGCAGTTCTTC,CSVEMWGSGNEQFF
NA,many,TRBJ1-2,TRBV29-1,TGCAGCGTTCCGACCGGGAAGAACGAGGATGGCTACACCTTC,CSVPTGKNEDGYTF
NA,many,TRBJ1-1,TRBV7-9,TGTGCCAGCAGCCATGACGGAACTGAAGCTTTCTTT,CASSHDGTEAFF
NA,many,TRBJ1-1,TRBV15,TGTGCCACCAGCAGACCTGATGGAGGGCGTACTGAAGCTTTCTTT,CATSRPDGGRTEAFF
NA,few,TRBJ2-1,TRBV19,TGTGCCAGTAGTATTGGGCTAGCATCAACCCTATACAATGAGCAGTTCTTC,CASSIGLASTLYNEQFF
TRBD1,many,TRBJ2-3,TRBV27,TGTGCCAGCAGTTTTCAACAGGGGGCAGATACGCAGTATTTT,CASSFQQGADTQYF
NA,many,TRBJ2-5,TRBV27,TGTGCCAGCAGGATCGGGGCAGAAGAGACCCAGTACTTC,CASRIGAEETQYF
TRBD1,many,TRBJ2-6,TRBV12-3/TRBV12-4,TGTGCCAGCAGGCCAGGGGGCTCTGGGGCCAACGTCCTGACTTTC,CASRPGGSGANVLTF
NA,many,TRBJ2-7,TRBV7-2,TGTGCCAGCAGCCTACGGGTAGCGGTCTCCTACGAGCAGTACTTC,CASSLRVAVSYEQYF
NA,many,TRBJ2-5,TRBV4-2,TGTGCCAGCAGCAACAGGGGGGGTGAGACCCAGTACTTC,CASSNRGGETQYF
NA,few,TRBJ2-7,TRBV29-1,TGCAGCGTTCAAACCGGGACGGCCCCCTACGAGCAGTACTTC,CSVQTGTAPYEQYF
NA,many,TRBJ2-1,TRBV20-1,TGCAGTGCTAGAGGTACTATAGGCCGGGTCTTC,CSARGTIGRVF
NA,many,TRBJ1-2,TRBV5-4,TGTGCCAGCAGTCCTGGGACCCACTATGGCTACACCTTC,CASSPGTHYGYTF
NA,NA,TRBJ2-2,TRBV7-9,TGTGCCAGCAGCTTAGCGGCAGCGAACACCGGGGAGCTGTTTTTT,CASSLAAANTGELFF
NA,many,TRBJ2-6,TRBV4-3,TGCGCCAGCAGCCAAGCCACAGGGTCTGGGGCCAACGTCCTGACTTTC,CASSQATGSGANVLTF
NA,many,TRBJ2-7,TRBV19,TGTGCCAGTAGTATAGAGGGGACCTCCGAGCAGTACTTC,CASSIEGTSEQYF
NA,many,TRBJ2-3,TRBV29-1,TGCAGCGTGGAACCTTGGACAGCTAGCACAGATACGCAGTATTTT,CSVEPWTASTDTQYF
NA,NA,TRBJ1-2,TRBV5-1,TGCGCCAGCAGCTTGGGAAGGGTATCTGGAGACGACATCTATGGCTACACCTTC,CASSLGRVSGDDIYGYTF
NA,many,TRBJ2-7,TRBV6-1,TGTGCCAGCAGTGCTCAGGGATTTGGGGAGCAGTACTTC,CASSAQGFGEQYF
TRBD1,many,TRBJ2-2,TRBV6-2/TRBV6-3,TGTGCCAGCAGGGGGACAGAGGGCACCGGGGAGCTGTTTTTT,CASRGTEGTGELFF
TRBD1,NA,TRBJ2-1,TRBV6-2/TRBV6-3,TGTGCCAGCAGTCGAACCAGGGGGATCGGCTACAATGAGCAGTTCTTC,CASSRTRGIGYNEQFF
NA,NA,TRBJ2-7,TRBV4-3,TGCGCCAGCAGCCGGGGATGGCCAGGGTCCTACGAGCAGTACTTC,CASSRGWPGSYEQYF
TRBD2,few,TRBJ2-5,TRBV28,TGTGCCAGCAGAACAGGACTAGCGGAGACCCAGTACTTC,CASRTGLAETQYF
NA,many,TRBJ2-1,TRBV19,TGTGCCAGTTCAGCTAGCGAGAGCTCCTACAATGAGCAGTTCTTC,CASSASESSYNEQFF
NA,NA,TRBJ2-3,TRBV6-2/TRBV6-3,TGTGCCAGCAGAGGACCCTCCACAGATACGCAGTATTTT,CASRGPSTDTQYF
NA,NA,TRBJ1-1,TRBV2,TGTGCCAGCAGTGGGGTTGGAGGGTTGGGCACTGAAGCTTTCTTT,CASSGVGGLGTEAFF
NA,many,TRBJ1-3,TRBV6-1,TGTGCCAGCAGTGAACAGGGAAACTGGAACACCATATATTTT,CASSEQGNWNTIYF
TRBD1,many,TRBJ1-4,TRBV12-3/TRBV12-4,TGTGCCAGCAGCGGGGGACAGGGACAAACCAGAATTAATGAAAAACTGTTTTTT,CASSGGQGQTRINEKLFF
TRBD2,many,TRBJ2-1,TRBV12-3/TRBV12-4,TGTGCCAGCACCCTAAGGAGCGGGAGATTGGGGTACAATGAGCAGTTCTTC,CASTLRSGRLGYNEQFF
NA,many,TRBJ2-5,TRBV5-5,TGTGCCAGCAGCTTGGGTTACTTACAAGAGACCCAGTACTTC,CASSLGYLQETQYF
TRBD1,many,TRBJ1-6,TRBV12-3/TRBV12-4,TGTGCCAGCAGTCGAGGGACAGCTTATAATTCACCCCTCCACTTT,CASSRGTAYNSPLHF
NA,many,TRBJ1-1,TRBV7-2,TGTGCCAGCAGCTTAGCTCAGACAGTAAACACTGAAGCTTTCTTT,CASSLAQTVNTEAFF
NA,many,TRBJ2-4,TRBV9,TGTGCCAGCAGCGTAGGGGGAGGCTTTCAAGGCATTCAGTACTTC,CASSVGGGFQGIQYF
NA,many,TRBJ2-1,TRBV14,TGTGCCAGCAGCCCTATAGCGGTGGGCTCCTACAATGAGCAGTTCTTC,CASSPIAVGSYNEQFF
NA,many,TRBJ2-1,TRBV6-6,TGTGCCAGCAGTTACGGGGGGATCTACAATGAGCAGTTCTTC,CASSYGGIYNEQFF
TRBD1,NA,TRBJ2-7,TRBV20-1,TGCAGTGCGGGAGGACAGGGGACTTCCTACGAGCAGTACTTC,CSAGGQGTSYEQYF
NA,NA,TRBJ2-7,TRBV5-1,TGCGTCAGCAGCTTCTTAGGAACGGAACTTTACGAGCAGTACTTC,CVSSFLGTELYEQYF
NA,many,TRBJ1-2,TRBV20-1,TGCAGTGCTAGAGTACAGGAAAACGATGGCTACACCTTC,CSARVQENDGYTF
NA,few,TRBJ2-3,TRBV29-1,TGCAGCGCTGAATCTCATCGGGATACGCAGTATTTT,CSAESHRDTQYF
NA,NA,TRBJ1-5,TRBV19,TGTGCCAGTAGTATAGACCTCAGGGAAATTAGCAATCAGCCCCAGCATTTT,CASSIDLREISNQPQHF
NA,many,TRBJ1-2,TRBV19,TGTGCCAGTAGTATCGGCGGATGGAATAACTATGGCTACACCTTC,CASSIGGWNNYGYTF
TRBD1,NA,TRBJ2-3,TRBV3-1,TGTGTCAGCAGCCACCGACAGGGAACAGATACGCAGTATTTT,CVSSHRQGTDTQYF
NA,many,TRBJ2-2,TRBV11-1,TGTGCCAGCAGCTTAGTGCGCCTGACCGGGGAGCTGTTTTTT,CASSLVRLTGELFF
NA,few,TRBJ2-2,TRBV20-1,TGCAGTGCTAGAGGGGGTCAGGGCACCGGGGAGCTGTTTTTT,CSARGGQGTGELFF
TRBD2,many,TRBJ2-2,TRBV6-5,TGTGCCAGCAGTAAACTCGGACTAGCGGGAGGCGGCACCGGGGAGCTGTTTTTT,CASSKLGLAGGGTGELFF
NA,NA,TRBJ2-3,TRBV9,TGTGCCAGCAGCGTAGATGAGGGAACTAGCACAGATACGCAGTATTTT,CASSVDEGTSTDTQYF
TRBD2,few,TRBJ2-5,TRBV7-2,TGTGCCAGCAGCTTAGCGAGTTTGAGCGGGAGGGCAGCCGAGACCCAGTACTTC,CASSLASLSGRAAETQYF
TRBD2,many,TRBJ2-7,TRBV5-5,TGTGCCAGCAGCTCGGTTAGCGGGAGCCGGGGTGAGCAGTACTTC,CASSSVSGSRGEQYF